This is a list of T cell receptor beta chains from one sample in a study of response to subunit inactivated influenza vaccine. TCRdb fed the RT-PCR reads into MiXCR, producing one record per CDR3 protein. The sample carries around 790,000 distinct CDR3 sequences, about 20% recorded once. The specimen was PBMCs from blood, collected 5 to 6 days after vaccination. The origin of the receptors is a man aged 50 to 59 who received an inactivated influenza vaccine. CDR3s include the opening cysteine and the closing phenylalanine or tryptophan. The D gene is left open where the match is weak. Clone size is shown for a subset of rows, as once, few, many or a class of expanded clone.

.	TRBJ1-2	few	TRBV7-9	TGTGCCAGCAGACTGGGTACAGGAAACTATGGCTACACCTTC	CASRLGTGNYGYTF
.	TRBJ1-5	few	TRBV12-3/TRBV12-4	TGTGCCAGCAGTTCCCTCGCTCGGGGCAACAATCAGCCCCAGCATTTT	CASSSLARGNNQPQHF
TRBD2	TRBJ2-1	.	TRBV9	TGTGCCAGCAGCCCCGGGACTAGCGGGCTTTGGAATGAGCAGTTCTTC	CASSPGTSGLWNEQFF
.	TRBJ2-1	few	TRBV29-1	TGCAGCGTTGAAGAGTCCGGGACACGGCTGTTCTTC	CSVEESGTRLFF
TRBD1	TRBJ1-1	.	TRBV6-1	TGTGCCAGCAGACTGGGGACAGGGGTCACTGAAGCTTTCTTT	CASRLGTGVTEAFF
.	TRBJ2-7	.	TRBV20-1	TGCAGTGCTAGGGCTAGCCTGGGCTACGAGCAGTACTTC	CSARASLGYEQYF
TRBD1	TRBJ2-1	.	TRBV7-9	TGTGCCAGCAGCTTAACAGGGGGACTCTACAATGAGCAGTTCTTC	CASSLTGGLYNEQFF
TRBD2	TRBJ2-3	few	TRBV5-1	TGCGCCAGCAAATTAGCGGGGGTTTCCACAGATACGCAGTATTTT	CASKLAGVSTDTQYF
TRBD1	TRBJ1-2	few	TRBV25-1	TGTGCCAGCAGTGACTCCCCGGGACAGGGACTTAACTATGGCTACACCTTC	CASSDSPGQGLNYGYTF
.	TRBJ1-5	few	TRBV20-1	TGCAGTGCGTCCCAGGGAGTCGGCAATCAGCCCCAGCATTTT	CSASQGVGNQPQHF
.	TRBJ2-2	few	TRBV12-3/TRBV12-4	TGTGCCAGCAGTGCCCAGGGGAAGAACACCGGGGAGCTGTTTTTT	CASSAQGKNTGELFF
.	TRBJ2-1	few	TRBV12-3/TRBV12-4	TGTGCCAGCAGTTCCCTGGACAGCTACAATGAGCAGTTCTTC	CASSSLDSYNEQFF
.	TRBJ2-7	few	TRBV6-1	TGTGGAAGCAGTCGGGATGCGGGGACCTACGAGCAGTACTTC	CGSSRDAGTYEQYF
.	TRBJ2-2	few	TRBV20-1	TGCAGTGCTAAGACTCAAAACACCGGGGAGCTGTTTTTT	CSAKTQNTGELFF
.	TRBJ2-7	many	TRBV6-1	TGTGCCAGCAGTGAATTTGGCTACGAGCAGTACTTC	CASSEFGYEQYF
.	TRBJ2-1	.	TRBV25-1	TGTGCCAGCAGTGAATCAGCGGCTTCCTACAATGAGCAGTTCTTC	CASSESAASYNEQFF
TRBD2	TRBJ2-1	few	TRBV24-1	TGTGCCACCAGTGACTCCGGGACTAGCCGTTACAATGAGCAGTTCTTC	CATSDSGTSRYNEQFF
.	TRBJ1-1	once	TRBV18	TGTGCCAGCTCACCCAACTCCGGGACGGTGAACACTGAAGCTTTCTTT	CASSPNSGTVNTEAFF
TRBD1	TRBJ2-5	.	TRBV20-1	TGCAGTGCTAGAGATGGGACAGGAGCAGGAGAGACCCAGTACTTC	CSARDGTGAGETQYF
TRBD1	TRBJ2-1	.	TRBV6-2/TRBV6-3	TGTGCCAGCAGTTACCCTACCGGACAGGGAGACTACAATGAGCAGTTCTTC	CASSYPTGQGDYNEQFF
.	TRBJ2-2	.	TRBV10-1	TGCGCCACCCAGCCGGGAACAAACACCGGGGAGCTGTTTTTT	CATQPGTNTGELFF
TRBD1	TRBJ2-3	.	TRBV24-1	TGTGCCACCAGTGATCCGGACAGGGGCAGCACAGATACGCAGTATTTT	CATSDPDRGSTDTQYF
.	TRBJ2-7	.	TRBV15	TGTGCCACCAGCAGAGATCCCGGAGCGGGTTACGAGCAGTACTTC	CATSRDPGAGYEQYF
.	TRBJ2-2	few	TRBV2	TGTGCCAGCAGTGAAGCAGCAGGGATTTACACCGGGGAGCTGTTTTTT	CASSEAAGIYTGELFF
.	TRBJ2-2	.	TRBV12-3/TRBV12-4	TGTGCCAGCAGGAAGAGGACAGCAAACACCGGGGAGCTGTTTTTT	CASRKRTANTGELFF
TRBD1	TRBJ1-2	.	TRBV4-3	TGCGCCAGCAGCCAAGGAGGGAACAGGGGCGGCTATGGCTACACCTTC	CASSQGGNRGGYGYTF
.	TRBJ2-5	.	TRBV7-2	TGTGCCAGCAGCTTACTCGAGGGTCGGGAGACCCAGTACTTC	CASSLLEGRETQYF
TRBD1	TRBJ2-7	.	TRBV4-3	TGCGCCAGCAGCCAACTCGGACAGGGGGGGTACGAGCAGTACTTC	CASSQLGQGGYEQYF
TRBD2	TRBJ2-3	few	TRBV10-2	TGCGCCAGCAGTGAGCGTCTAGCGGGAGGTCCAGATACGCAGTATTTT	CASSERLAGGPDTQYF
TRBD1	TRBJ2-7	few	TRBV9	TGTGCCAGCAGCGGGGGGACAGGGGACTTTGACGAGCAGTACTTC	CASSGGTGDFDEQYF
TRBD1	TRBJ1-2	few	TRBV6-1	TGTGCCAGCACCCGGACAGGGAATGGCTACACCTTC	CASTRTGNGYTF
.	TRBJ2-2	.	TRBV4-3	TGCGCCAGCAGCCAAGATTTAGGGTCCGGGGAGCTGTTTTTT	CASSQDLGSGELFF
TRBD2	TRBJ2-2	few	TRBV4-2	TGTGCCAGCAGCCAAGCGGGGGGTGGCACCGGGGAGCTGTTTTTT	CASSQAGGGTGELFF
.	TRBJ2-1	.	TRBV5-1	TGCGCCAGCAGCTTGCTCGATCAAAAATACAATGAGCAGTTCTTC	CASSLLDQKYNEQFF
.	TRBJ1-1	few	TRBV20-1	TGCAGTGCTAGTAGGGCAGGGCCAAACACTGAAGCTTTCTTT	CSASRAGPNTEAFF
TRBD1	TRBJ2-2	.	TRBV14	TGTGCCAGCAGCCAGACCTTGCAGGGGGCCAACACCGGGGAGCTGTTTTTT	CASSQTLQGANTGELFF
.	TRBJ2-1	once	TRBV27	TGTGCCAGCACAGGCGGGGTTAGCTCCTACAATGAGCAGTTCTTC	CASTGGVSSYNEQFF
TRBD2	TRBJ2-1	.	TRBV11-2	TGTGCCAGCAGCTTAGATTTACTAGCGGGAGTAACCAATGAGCAGTTCTTC	CASSLDLLAGVTNEQFF
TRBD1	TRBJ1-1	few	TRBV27	TGTGCCAGCAGTTTATCAAGGACAGGGACACACAGGAACACTGAAGCTTTCTTT	CASSLSRTGTHRNTEAFF
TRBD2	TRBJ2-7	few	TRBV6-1	TGTGCCAGCAGTCCCGGGACTAGCGGGTTAGAGCAGTACTTC	CASSPGTSGLEQYF
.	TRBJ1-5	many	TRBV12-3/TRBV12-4	TGTGCCAGCAGTTTGGGCCGCTACAATAGCAATCAGCCCCAGCATTTT	CASSLGRYNSNQPQHF
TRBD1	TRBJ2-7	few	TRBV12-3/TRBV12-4	TGTGCCAGCCGCGCGCAGGGGGTGGGTACGGAGTACTTC	CASRAQGVGTEYF
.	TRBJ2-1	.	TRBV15	TGTGCCACCAGCACAGGGTTTCGTGGAGGGGCCCGGGACAATGAGCAGTTCTTC	CATSTGFRGGARDNEQFF
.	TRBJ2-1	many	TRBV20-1	TGCAGTGCTACGAGAATGGGCTTAGGGGATGAGCAGTTCTTC	CSATRMGLGDEQFF
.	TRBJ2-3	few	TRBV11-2	TGTGCCAGCAGCCCGACAGTTTTAACTAGCACAGATACGCAGTATTTT	CASSPTVLTSTDTQYF
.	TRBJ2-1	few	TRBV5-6	TGTGCCAGCAGCTTGCCCCACTACAATGAGCAGTTCTTC	CASSLPHYNEQFF